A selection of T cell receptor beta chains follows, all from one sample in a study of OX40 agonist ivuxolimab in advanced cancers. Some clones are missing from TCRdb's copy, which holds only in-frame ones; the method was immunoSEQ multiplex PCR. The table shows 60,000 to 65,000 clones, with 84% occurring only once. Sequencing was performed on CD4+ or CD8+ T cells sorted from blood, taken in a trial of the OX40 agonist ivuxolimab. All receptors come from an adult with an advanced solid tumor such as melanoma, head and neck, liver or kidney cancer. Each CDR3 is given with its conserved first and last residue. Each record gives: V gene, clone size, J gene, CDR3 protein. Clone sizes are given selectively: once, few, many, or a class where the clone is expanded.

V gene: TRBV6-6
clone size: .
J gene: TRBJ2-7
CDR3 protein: CASSRDGYEQYF

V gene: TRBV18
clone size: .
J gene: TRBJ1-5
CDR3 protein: CASSPKTVNQPQHF

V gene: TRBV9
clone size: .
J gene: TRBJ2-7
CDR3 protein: CASRVGRATYEQYF

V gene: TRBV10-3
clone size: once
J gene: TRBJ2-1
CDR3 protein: CAIRDRGRGGEQFF

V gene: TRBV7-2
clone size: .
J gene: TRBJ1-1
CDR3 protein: CASSLSAGRLAAEAFF

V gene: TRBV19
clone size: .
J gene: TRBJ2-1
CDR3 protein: CASSIRAPNEQFF

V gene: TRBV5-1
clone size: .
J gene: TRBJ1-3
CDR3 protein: CASRPDRFSGNTIYF

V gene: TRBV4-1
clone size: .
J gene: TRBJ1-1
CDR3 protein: CASNRGGITEAFF

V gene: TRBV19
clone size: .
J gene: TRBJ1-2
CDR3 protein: CASRDYKDGYTF

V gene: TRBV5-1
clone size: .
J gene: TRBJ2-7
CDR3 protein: CASTTLAGGTYEQYF

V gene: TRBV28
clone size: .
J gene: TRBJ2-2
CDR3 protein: CASSLHTGDGTGELFF

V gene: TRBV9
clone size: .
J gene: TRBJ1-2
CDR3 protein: CASSVGTDYGYTF

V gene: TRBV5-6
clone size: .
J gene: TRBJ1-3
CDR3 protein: CASSLGSTGFSGNTIYF

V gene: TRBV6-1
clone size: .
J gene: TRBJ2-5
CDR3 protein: CASSGDSQETQYF

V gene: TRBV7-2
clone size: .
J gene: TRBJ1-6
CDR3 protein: CASSLGRSPLHF

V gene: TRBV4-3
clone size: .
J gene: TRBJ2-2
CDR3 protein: CASTVTGELFF

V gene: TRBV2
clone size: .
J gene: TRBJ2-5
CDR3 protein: CASSEETQYF

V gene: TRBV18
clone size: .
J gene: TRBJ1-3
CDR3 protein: CASSPTLPMTVPSGNTIYF

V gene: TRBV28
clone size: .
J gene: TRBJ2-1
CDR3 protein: CASSSGKPNEQFF

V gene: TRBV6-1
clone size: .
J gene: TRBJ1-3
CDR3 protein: CASSDGSGNTIYF

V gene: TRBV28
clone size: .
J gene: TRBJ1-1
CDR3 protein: CASRGRLNTEAFF

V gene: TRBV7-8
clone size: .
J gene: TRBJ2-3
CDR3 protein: CASSPRPGTDTQYF

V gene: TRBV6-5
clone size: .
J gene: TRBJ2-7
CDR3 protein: CASSYNPRQGPYEQYF

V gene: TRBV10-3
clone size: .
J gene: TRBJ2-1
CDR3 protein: CAITLVEGRDNEQFF

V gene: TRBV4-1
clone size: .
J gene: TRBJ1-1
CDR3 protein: CASSQDRGGTTEAFF

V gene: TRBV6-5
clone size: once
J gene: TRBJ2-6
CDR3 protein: CASSYEFSGANVLTF

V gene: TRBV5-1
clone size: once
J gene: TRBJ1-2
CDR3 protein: CASSLEGPGYGYTF

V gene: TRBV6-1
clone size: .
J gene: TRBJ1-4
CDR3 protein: CASSPRTGSGEKLFF

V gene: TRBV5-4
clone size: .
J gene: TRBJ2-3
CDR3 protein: CASSLAREGSTDTQYF

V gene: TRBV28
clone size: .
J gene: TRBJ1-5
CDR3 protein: CASSFPHQPQHF

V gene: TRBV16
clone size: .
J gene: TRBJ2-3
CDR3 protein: CASSQGNRATDTQYF

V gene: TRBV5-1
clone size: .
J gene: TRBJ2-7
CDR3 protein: CASSLAVLQAGKSYEQYF

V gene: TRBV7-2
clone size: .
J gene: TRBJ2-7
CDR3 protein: CASSLRGQQYF

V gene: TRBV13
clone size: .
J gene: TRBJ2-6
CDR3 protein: CASSLTDRGPGANVLTF

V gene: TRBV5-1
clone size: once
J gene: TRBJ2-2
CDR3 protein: CASSLEKTSGDTGELFF

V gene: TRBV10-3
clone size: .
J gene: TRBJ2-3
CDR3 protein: CAISGDRGDTDTQYF

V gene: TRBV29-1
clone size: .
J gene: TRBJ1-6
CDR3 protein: CSVESGVDRGSYNSPLHF

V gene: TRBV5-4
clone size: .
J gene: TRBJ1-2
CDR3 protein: CASTLQGAPDGYTF

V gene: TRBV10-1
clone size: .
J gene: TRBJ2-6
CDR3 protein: CASTHTGREYSGANVLTF

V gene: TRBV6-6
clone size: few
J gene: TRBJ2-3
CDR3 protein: CASRPSGRGADTQYF

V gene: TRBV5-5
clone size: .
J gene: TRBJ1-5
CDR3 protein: CASSLGAGQGSNQPQHF

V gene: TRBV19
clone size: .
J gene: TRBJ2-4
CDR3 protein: CASSIVGGKNIQYF

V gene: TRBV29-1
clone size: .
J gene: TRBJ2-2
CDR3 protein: CSVEREIGAGELFF

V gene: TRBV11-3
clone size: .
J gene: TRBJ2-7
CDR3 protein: CASSLDSLPSTEQYF

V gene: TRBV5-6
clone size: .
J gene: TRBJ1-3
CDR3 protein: CASSSKGYGNTIYF

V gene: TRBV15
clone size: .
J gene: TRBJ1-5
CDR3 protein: CATSRDGQPQHF

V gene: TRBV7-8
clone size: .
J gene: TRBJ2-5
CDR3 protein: CASSLLAGGPGETQYF

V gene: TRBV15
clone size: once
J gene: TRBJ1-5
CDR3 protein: CATSRDFAGSGQPQHF

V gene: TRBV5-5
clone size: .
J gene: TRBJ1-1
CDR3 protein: CASSLGYTEAFF

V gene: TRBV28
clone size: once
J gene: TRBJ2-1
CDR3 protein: CASSRNEQFF

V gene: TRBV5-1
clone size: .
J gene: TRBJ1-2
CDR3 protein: CASSLDPLFYGYTF

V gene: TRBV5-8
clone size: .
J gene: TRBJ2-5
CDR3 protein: CASTRKTGAQETQYF

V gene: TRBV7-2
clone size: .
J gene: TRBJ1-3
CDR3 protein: CASSLDRSSGNTIYF

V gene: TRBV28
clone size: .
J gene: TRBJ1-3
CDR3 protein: CASSSRRQGINTIYF

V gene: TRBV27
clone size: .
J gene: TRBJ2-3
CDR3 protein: CASSYPTDTQYF

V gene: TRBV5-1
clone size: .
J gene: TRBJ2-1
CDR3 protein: CASSPGTNYNEQFF

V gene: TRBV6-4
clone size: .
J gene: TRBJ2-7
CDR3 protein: CASSTLAGPSYEQYF

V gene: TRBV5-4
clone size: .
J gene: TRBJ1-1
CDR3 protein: CASSLDLGGTEAFF

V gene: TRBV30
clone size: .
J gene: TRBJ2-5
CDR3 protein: CAWSAVGETQYF

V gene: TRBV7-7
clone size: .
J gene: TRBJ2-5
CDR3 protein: CASSLGEIGETQYF